This T cell receptor (beta chain) was captured in a study of monozygotic twins with inflammatory bowel disease. Whole blood supplied total RNA, and T cells were not sorted. In regard to this clonotype: No antigen is known for it.

Study-level points and caveats: Evidence failed to back one strong IBD-linked signal or clonotype.

Germline V gene sequence: CDR1 SGHRS, CDR2 YFSETQ. This CDR3 is built from 15 residues. The team made cDNA by running eight separate reactions for each sample. A 6-nucleotide sample barcode was carried by the UMIs, which template switching added. TCRdb re-called the 5' RACE reads; every CDR3 protein appears as one record, without DNA. The sample includes some 150,000 distinct CDR3 sequences. Sequencing used blood. The chain employs TRBV5-1 and TRBJ2-3. This sequence originates from a human donor with ulcerative colitis or Crohn's disease, or a healthy co-twin of an affected twin (not recorded which). Here the CDR3 reads CASRRQTTSTDTQYF.